The clone carrying this T cell receptor beta chain was counted a few times. Its antigen remains unknown. Clones were sequenced by immunoSEQ multiplex PCR, and TCRdb holds only the in-frame ones, with some missing. Of just under 95,000 clones listed, approximately 91% are singletons. The CDR3 length is 14 residues. Trimming took 4 bases from V and 6 from J, leaving 15 bases between them. In germline, CDR1 is ENHRY, CDR2 SYGVKD. The sample comes from a study of T cell responses to AZD1222 COVID-19 vaccine. Study-wide findings and caveats: Within unmutated variant regions lay the reported targets of nearly half of spike-specific TCRs. Two AZD1222 administrations were followed by greater Spike-specific TCR breadth and depth. Donors were largely white British and mainly female; clonal diversity was possibly underestimated.

J is TRBJ1-1 and V is TRBV10-3; D might be TRBD1 (6 bases). This TCR was recovered from an adult in good health. Sequenced material: peripheral blood, taken on day 0 of AZD1222 vaccination. CDR3 residues: CAISAQQGTSEAFF. The CDR3 DNA reads TGTGCCATCAGTGCGCAACAGGGTACCTCTGAAGCTTTCTTT.